This record covers a single TCR beta chain. The antigen remains unidentified. The PCR contained 60 Vbeta and 13 Jbeta primers. Clones were read by immunoSEQ multiplex PCR, and TCRdb kept only the in-frame ones, dropping some. The profile shows 160,000 or so clones, 81% of them singletons. This specimen belongs to a study of cytomegalovirus exposure and HLA in healthy donors. Study results and limitations: Through in vitro validation, a few CMV-associated chains were shown to be specific for CMV antigens. It was reportedly the case that the classifier diagnosed cytomegalovirus status with high specificity and sensitivity. Earlier results showed most TCR beta V segments being productive about 87% or about 30% of the time.

The study sampled nominally healthy donors, though unrecorded immune exposures were likely. The CDR3 runs to 13 residues. Trimming shortened V by 3 bases and J by 8 bases, and 13 bases separated the two germline ends. CDR1 is SNHLY and CDR2 is FYNNEI in the germline V gene. The chain links TRBV2 to TRBJ1-2; D remains ambiguous. Sequencing was done on a sample of PBMCs. This TCR was sampled from a woman in her fifties or sixties in good health and CMV-seronegative. Written as DNA, the CDR3 is TGTGCCAGCAGTGAGAGAGTGGAGCGAGGCTACACCTTC. It specifies CASSERVERGYTF.